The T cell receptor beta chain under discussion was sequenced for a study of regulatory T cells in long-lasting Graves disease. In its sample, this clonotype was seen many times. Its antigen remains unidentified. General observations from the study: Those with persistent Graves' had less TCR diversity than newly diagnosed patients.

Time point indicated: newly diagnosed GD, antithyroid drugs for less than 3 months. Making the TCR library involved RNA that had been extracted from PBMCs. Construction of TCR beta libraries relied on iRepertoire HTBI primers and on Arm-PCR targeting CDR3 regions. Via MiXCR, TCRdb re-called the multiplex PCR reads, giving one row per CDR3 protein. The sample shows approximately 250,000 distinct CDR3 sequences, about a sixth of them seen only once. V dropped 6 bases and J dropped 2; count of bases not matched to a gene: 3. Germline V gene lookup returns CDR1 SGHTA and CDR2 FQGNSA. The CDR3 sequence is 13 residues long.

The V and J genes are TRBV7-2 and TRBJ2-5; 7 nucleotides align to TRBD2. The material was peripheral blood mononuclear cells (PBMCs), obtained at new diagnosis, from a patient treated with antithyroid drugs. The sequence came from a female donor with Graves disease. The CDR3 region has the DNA TGTGCCAGCAGGCTGGGACTACAAGAGACCCAGTACTTC. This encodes CASRLGLQETQYF.